This passage covers 18 T cell receptor beta chains from one sample sequenced in a study of long-term antiretroviral therapy in people with HIV. Researchers ran immunoSEQ v3.0 at survey level. Sequenced by immunoSEQ multiplex PCR; TCRdb stores in-frame clones only, minus some. The table shows 20,000 to 30,000 clones, with roughly 84% occurring only once. The sequences come from unsorted PBMCs, collected about 5 years after starting antiretroviral therapy. These receptors originate from a man aged 35 to 55 with HIV.

The chain couples TRBV9 to TRBJ2-7, with 9 bases that match TRBD2. The V segment lost 0 bases and the J segment 3 bases; nucleotides outside the gene matches: 4. CDR3 length equals 15 residues. Germline V gene data show CDR1 as SGDLS and CDR2 as YYNGEE. CDR3 amino acids: CASSVDAGGFYEQYF. The CDR3, as DNA: TGTGCCAGCAGCGTAGACGCGGGGGGGTTCTACGAGCAGTACTTC.

V and J are TRBV29-1 and TRBJ2-2; 11 bases map to TRBD1. CDR3 length: 13 amino acids. Trimming cost V 7 bases and J 5 bases; bases outside gene matches: 3. Germline V gene data show CDR1 as SQVTM and CDR2 as ANQGSEA. This chain's CDR3 is CSAGQGATGELFF. In DNA, the CDR3 is TGCAGCGCTGGACAGGGGGCGACCGGGGAGCTGTTTTTT.

This chain links TRBV30 with TRBJ1-1; 11 bases fit TRBD1. This CDR3 has 17 residues. The J segment lost 0 bases and the V segment lost 0 bases, leaving 6 bases of the junction unmatched. The germline V gene has CDR1 GTSNPN and CDR2 SVGIG (reference sequence). The CDR3 nucleotides read TGTGCCTGGAGTGTACGCGGGACAGGGGGGGTGAACACTGAAGCTTTCTTT. Translated: CAWSVRGTGGVNTEAFF.

The chain carries TRBV5-4 and TRBJ1-2; TRBD1 matches 8 bases. The CDR3 runs to 15 residues. Germline V CDR1 and CDR2: SGHNT, YYREEE (reference sequence). Trimming at V came to 0 bases and at J to 4 bases, leaving 5 bases not matched to a gene. The CDR3 loop is CASSLDLGQVYGYTF. The CDR3, as DNA: TGTGCCAGCAGCTTGGACCTGGGACAGGTCTATGGCTACACCTTC. The variable domain in full, with the rest retrieved from reference TRBV5-4 and TRBJ1-2, is ETGVTQSPTHLIKTRGQQVTLRCSSQSGHNTVSWYQQALGQGPQFIFQYYREEENGRGNFPPRFSGLQFPNYSSELNVNALELDDSALYLCASSLDLGQVYGYTFGSGTRLTVV.

This clone was observed a few times. This chain links TRBV2 with TRBJ2-7; D gene ambiguous. V was clipped by 7 bases and J by 7 bases, with 8 bases between them. The CDR3 spans 10 residues. Germline V lookup: CDR1 SNHLY, CDR2 FYNNEI. CDR3 sequence reads: CASNVGEQYF. CDR3 nucleotide sequence: TGTGCCAGCAACGTGGGGGAGCAGTACTTC.

The chain recombines TRBV27 with TRBJ1-1; D remains ambiguous. Per the germline V gene, CDR1 is MNHEY and CDR2 is SMNVEV (reference sequence). This CDR3 has 13 residues. Deletions cut 1 base from V and 0 bases from J, with 3 bases between. The CDR3 DNA reads as TGTGCCAGCAGTTTATATATGAACACTGAAGCTTTCTTT. It encodes CASSLYMNTEAFF.

The chain uses TRBV27 and TRBJ1-6, with D perhaps TRBD1 (6 bases). Germline CDR1 MNHEY, CDR2 SMNVEV (reference sequence). CDR3 length: 15 amino acids. The ends were cut back, 5 bases at V and 6 bases at J, with 14 bases in the middle. CDR3 in amino acids: CASSPGQTVNSPLHF. The CDR3 DNA reads TGTGCCAGCAGTCCAGGACAGACCGTTAATTCACCCCTCCACTTT.

This CDR3 reads CASSSPGGNNQPQHF. DNA for the CDR3: TGTGCCAGCAGTTCCCCGGGGGGCAACAATCAGCCCCAGCATTTT. The J gene is TRBJ1-5, the V gene TRBV28, with TRBD1 as a possible D gene (6 bases). The CDR3 runs 15 residues. Germline lookup yields CDR1 MDHEN and CDR2 SYDVKM. Trimming left V 4 bases short and J 3 bases short, with 13 bases between. Drawing the rest from reference TRBV28 and TRBJ1-5, the complete variable domain is DVKVTQSSRYLVKRTGEKVFLECVQDMDHENMFWYRQDPGLGLRLIYFSYDVKMKEKGDIPEGYSVSREKKERFSLILESASTNQTSMYLCASSSPGGNNQPQHFGDGTRLSIL.

V and J are TRBV19 and TRBJ1-1; 7 bases agree with TRBD1. Germline trimming cut 6 bases from V and 4 bases from J; bases unmatched to any gene: 5. This CDR3 is built from 13 residues. The V gene's germline CDR1 is LNHDA and CDR2 SQIVND (reference sequence). The CDR3 protein is CASRRAGGTEAFF. DNA of the CDR3: TGTGCCAGTAGAAGGGCAGGGGGCACTGAAGCTTTCTTT.

This chain joins TRBV2 and TRBJ2-1, with 12 positions matching TRBD2. J lost 8 bases, V lost 4 bases, and 18 bases had no gene match. CDR1 and CDR2 (germline): SNHLY, FYNNEI. This CDR3 comprises 19 residues. The CDR3 is CASSGLLAGGGTRSDEQFF. CDR3 nucleotides: TGTGCCAGCAGTGGGCTACTAGCGGGAGGTGGGACTAGAAGTGATGAGCAGTTCTTC.

The chain has TRBV30 and TRBJ2-1; D possibly corresponds to TRBD2 (5 bases). V was clipped by 5 bases and J by 8 bases, with 10 bases between them. CDR3 length: 11 amino acids. Per germline, CDR1 GTSNPN and CDR2 SVGIG (reference sequence). In nucleotides, the CDR3 is TGTGCCTGGGTTAAGGAGGATGAGCAGTTCTTC. Residues: CAWVKEDEQFF. Full variable domain (missing parts from reference TRBV30 and TRBJ2-1): SQTIHQWPATLVQPVGSPLSLECTVEGTSNPNLYWYRQAAGRGLQLLFYSVGIGQISSEVPQNLSASRPQDRQFILSSKKLLLSDSGFYLCAWVKEDEQFFGPGTRLTVL.

V usage is TRBV5-6 and J usage is TRBJ1-5; D is unresolved. Germline assignment: CDR1 SGHDT and CDR2 YYEEEE. This CDR3 is 16 amino acids long. V was pared by 0 bases and J by 0 bases, with 10 bases between. The CDR3: CASSLGGRHSNQPQHF. The CDR3 DNA reads as TGTGCCAGCAGCTTGGGCGGGAGACATAGCAATCAGCCCCAGCATTTT.

The rearrangement uses TRBV19 and TRBJ2-5; tentatively, D is TRBD1 (5 bases). Germline CDR1 is LNHDA and CDR2 is SQIVND (reference sequence). With 5 bases removed from V and 2 bases from J, the gap between germline ends came to 9 bases. The CDR3 loop spans 13 amino acids. CDR3 in DNA: TGTGCCAGTAGTGTACAGGTGCAAGAGACCCAGTACTTC. Translating gives CASSVQVQETQYF.

This clone was counted once. V is TRBV7-8 and J is TRBJ2-1, with a tentative D call TRBD1 (6 bases). This CDR3 has 15 amino acids. Germline CDR1 reads SGHVS; CDR2 reads FQNEAQ. V lost 3 bases and J 2 bases, leaving 11 bases between the germline ends. Here the CDR3 DNA reads TGTGCCAGCAGCTTGGACAGTCTGACCTACAATGAGCAGTTCTTC. It codes for CASSLDSLTYNEQFF.

The chain's CDR3 is CASSPPRGTAGNTIYF. For the CDR3, the DNA is TGTGCCAGCTCACCCCCTCGGGGTACAGCCGGAAACACCATATATTTT. The gene calls are TRBV18 and TRBJ1-3; D gene ambiguous. V was trimmed by 3 bases and J by 4 bases, leaving 16 bases between them. Germline lookup yields CDR1 KGHSH and CDR2 LQKENI. This CDR3 has 16 residues.

This clone has just one count. The gene calls are TRBV5-6 and TRBJ2-5; TRBD2 agrees at 11 bases. V trimming: 3 bases; J trimming: 2 bases; junction bases outside the gene matches: 6. The CDR3 contains 16 residues. Germline CDR1 reads SGHDT; CDR2 reads YYEEEE. The CDR3 nucleotides are TGTGCCAGCAGCTACACTAGCGGGAGTCGACAAGAGACCCAGTACTTC. This sequence encodes CASSYTSGSRQETQYF.

The chain carries TRBV15 and TRBJ2-3; the D gene is possibly TRBD2 (5 bases). This CDR3 has 15 residues. The germline V gene encodes CDR1 LNHNV and CDR2 YYDKDF (reference sequence). The V end was cut by 1 base, the J end by 2 bases, with 10 bases between. This chain's CDR3 is CATSRGGADTDTQYF. CDR3 DNA sequence: TGTGCCACCAGCAGAGGTGGAGCGGACACAGATACGCAGTATTTT. The complete variable domain, with remaining parts taken from reference TRBV15 and TRBJ2-3, reads DAMVIQNPRYQVTQFGKPVTLSCSQTLNHNVMYWYQQKSSQAPKLLFHYYDKDFNNEADTPDNFQSRRPNTSFCFLDIRSPGLGDTAMYLCATSRGGADTDTQYFGPGTRLTVL.

This chain connects TRBV6-6 to TRBJ2-1; unclear D gene. The CDR3 loop spans 15 amino acids. V was clipped by 4 bases and J by 0 bases, with 10 bases between them. Germline V gene sequence: CDR1 MNHNY, CDR2 SVGAGI (reference sequence). For the CDR3, the DNA is TGTGCCAGCAGTTCTCGAGCGACCTCCTACAATGAGCAGTTCTTC. Translated, it gives CASSSRATSYNEQFF.